This T cell receptor (beta chain) originates from a study of T cells in Graves' hyperthyroidism and ophthalmopathy (dated by TCRdb to about 2019). The study in broad terms: Peripheral blood was sampled at the time of initial diagnosis, prior to any treatment. TCR V-J signatures able to tell the groups apart were searched for in a discovery cohort of about a hundred patients, of whom roughly 42 had Graves' ophthalmopathy and 55 to 60 had stable Graves' hyperthyroidism. TCR Vbeta CDR3 sequencing of 130 to 150 peripheral blood samples (fewer than 45 ophthalmopathy, roughly 74 hyperthyroidism and some 17 progressor patients) is reported in the paper. The roughly 100 discovery patients were divided at random into training and test sets in a 7:3 ratio. Prospective prediction of ophthalmopathy was tested in an independent validation cohort of fewer than 20 hyperthyroidism patients and 15 to 17 patients who later progressed to ophthalmopathy. After blood sampling, hyperthyroidism patients were treated with methimazole at a starting dose of 30 mg daily, and ophthalmopathy patients were treated with high-dose intravenous methylprednisolone. In roughly six Graves' hyperthyroidism patients, the study also compared T-cell repertoires from thyroid tissue with T-cell repertoires from blood. Results the study describes overall, beyond this receptor: In validation, progression to ophthalmopathy was predicted by the model with nearly 71% sensitivity and roughly 76% specificity, a median of about 6 months before onset. Most expanded thyroid clonotypes (frequency above 0.001) were also detected in blood, a finding suggesting that blood repertoires may reflect thyroid immune responses. In cross-validation, a model built on a 13 V-J signature told ophthalmopathy apart from stable hyperthyroidism with 85% to 90% sensitivity and roughly 83% specificity, and in testing the same model reached 80%/75%. Sample size was not statistically predetermined, and blinding of investigators to group allocation was not performed.

Stable Graves' hyperthyroidism was defined as no progression to ophthalmopathy during 18 months of follow-up. Hyperthyroidism patients were newly diagnosed, had a disease duration of under 2 months, and were aged 18 to 65 years. The study excluded patients with uncontrolled infections, other autoimmune diseases, pregnancy or lactation. Diagnoses relied on clinical symptoms, serum thyroxine and TRAb, thyroid ultrasound and orbital computed tomography. PBMCs were isolated from about 9.1 ml of fresh peripheral blood by Ficoll-Paque density gradient centrifugation. Total RNA was extracted with Trizol reagent, and quality was checked on an Agilent 2100 Bioanalyzer. This clonotype was counted many times. There is no known antigen for this receptor. Base qualities are not provided; no much larger clone lies one nucleotide away. TCR beta CDR3 regions were amplified from RNA transcripts. For the first round of RT-PCR on the TCR CDR3, the HTBI primer set was used together with the Qiagen OneStep RT-PCR kit. A second multiplex PCR round built the libraries, followed by size selection and purification. Libraries were sequenced paired-end with 100 bp reads on an Illumina HiSeq2000. The source study handled its data this way. SOAPnuke was used to process the raw data, removing reads that contained adapters or uncalled bases, had a mean Phred below 15, or lacked an exact match to the constant primer or identifier. COPE v1.2.5 was used to merge high-quality paired reads, and clonotypes were defined as unique nucleotide sequences. MiTCR v1.1 was used to align the clonotypes against IMGT TRBV, TRBD and TRBJ reference segments. Only V-J combinations with frequency above 0.0001, covering about 99% of repertoires, were analysed. A TCS score was defined as the ratio of F50 (clonal expansion) to E x V (chaos), with BLOSUM62-based TCRdist applied between CDR3 peptides within each V-J. Welch's t-statistics and random forest reduced around 520 V-J features to 10 to 15, which were used in a naive Bayes classifier (R e1071). TCRdb reprocessed the public reads (quality trimming at Q25 with fastp, clone calling with MiXCR) and kept in-frame beta chains. Duplicate CDR3 protein sequences are folded into a single record with the most common DNA and genes. The V and J calls were determined by TCRdb, not by the authors. Recorded for this sample are around 200,000 distinct CDR3 sequences; over 15% of them occurred a single time. About 29% of the sample lies in the top ten.

The sample consisted of blood. This receptor was identified in a woman aged 50 to 65 with Graves' hyperthyroidism.

The CDR3 in this case is CASSLAYSGESSYEQYF. The DNA is TGTGCCAGCAGCTTAGCATATAGCGGGGAAAGCTCCTACGAGCAGTACTTC. The sequence links TRBV7-2 to TRBJ2-7; 8 nucleotides in the junction match TRBD2. The CDR1 and CDR2 encoded by the germline V gene are SGHTA and FQGNSA. The CDR3 spans 17 residues, from the cysteine through the phenylalanine. Just CDR3 DNA is preserved here, 51 bases in frame from base 1. At the junction V is shortened by 0 bases and J by 0 bases; bases outside the gene matches: 7.